The 8 T cell receptor beta chains below all came from one sample that was sequenced in a study of radiotherapy plus CTLA-4 blockade in lung cancer. Assay: immunoSEQ multiplex PCR; the TCRdb copy retains only in-frame clones and omits some. The sample lists about 120,000 clones, around 75% occurring once. Sample: peripheral blood, taken from a patient treated with radiotherapy plus ipilimumab. The source of these receptors is a human donor with non-small cell lung cancer who had a partial response to radiotherapy plus ipilimumab.

V gene TRBV15 combines with J gene TRBJ2-5; maybe TRBD2 (6 bases). The CDR3 totals 16 residues. V lost 3 bases, J lost 3 bases, and 17 bases lay in between. The V gene's germline CDR1 is LNHNV and CDR2 YYDKDF (reference sequence). CDR3 sequence: CATSRGPGTGKETQYF. Written as DNA, the CDR3 is TGTGCCACCAGCAGGGGACCCGGGACTGGCAAAGAGACCCAGTACTTC.

This chain links TRBV29-1 with TRBJ2-3; D call uncertain. This CDR3 is built from 13 residues. Germline V CDR1 and CDR2: SQVTM, ANQGSEA. V shed 3 bases and J shed 4 bases, with 11 bases lying between them. The CDR3 region has the DNA TGCAGCGTTGAGCGGCCGGTACCAGATACGCAGTATTTT. Amino acids: CSVERPVPDTQYF.

The genes are TRBV10-2 and TRBJ2-5; 10 bases line up with TRBD2. There are 17 residues in the CDR3. V shed 5 bases, J shed 4 bases, and the junction held 13 bases outside the gene matches. CDR1 and CDR2 (germline): WSHSY, SAAADI. CDR3 residues: CASSRVASGSARETQYF. The CDR3 DNA reads TGCGCCAGCAGTAGGGTTGCTAGCGGGAGCGCCAGAGAGACCCAGTACTTC.

This chain links TRBV30 with TRBJ1-4; D is uncertain. CDR3 size: 13 residues. V was shortened by 7 bases and J by 8 bases, with 17 bases between the two germline ends. Germline-derived CDR1 and CDR2 are GTSNPN and SVGIG (reference sequence). This CDR3 reads CASAKDSGEKLFF. CDR3 coding DNA: TGTGCCTCCGCGAAGGACTCTGGGGAAAAACTGTTTTTT.

This clone is a singleton in its sample. J is TRBJ1-2 and V is TRBV7-2, with no clear D. Per the germline V gene, CDR1 is SGHTA and CDR2 is FQGNSA. Between the trimmed V and J ends, which lost 2 bases and 7 bases, there was a span of 11 bases. CDR3 size: 13 residues. The chain's CDR3 is CASSLTSGIGYTF. CDR3 DNA sequence: TGTGCCAGCAGCTTAACATCAGGAATTGGCTACACCTTC.

The rearrangement uses TRBV6-1 and TRBJ1-6; D not certain. Germline V gene data show CDR1 as MNHNS and CDR2 as SASEGT. CDR3 length: 15 residues. The V and J ends lost 8 bases and 11 bases respectively, with 22 bases between them. CDR3 nucleotides: TGTGCCAGCTCCTTACAGCACTCGCAGCCCACACCCCTCCACTTT. This translates into CASSLQHSQPTPLHF.

The chain employs TRBV7-2 and TRBJ2-1; 8 nucleotides match TRBD1. CDR3 size: 15 residues. CDR1 and CDR2 from the germline V gene are SGHTA and FQGNSA. The ends lost 0 bases at V and 8 bases at J; junction bases unmatched: 6. Written as DNA, the CDR3 is TGTGCCAGCAGCTTAGCGGGCCAGGGGGCCTATGAGCAGTTCTTC. It translates to CASSLAGQGAYEQFF.

In nucleotides, the CDR3 is TGTGCCAGCGGACTCGTACAGGGGGCCCTAGAGACCCAGTACTTC. Encoded protein: CASGLVQGALETQYF. V and J are TRBV7-2 and TRBJ2-5, with 9 bases that match TRBD1. V was pared by 8 bases and J by 4 bases, with 11 bases of the junction left unmatched. The CDR3 consists of 15 residues. Germline lookup yields CDR1 SGHTA and CDR2 FQGNSA.